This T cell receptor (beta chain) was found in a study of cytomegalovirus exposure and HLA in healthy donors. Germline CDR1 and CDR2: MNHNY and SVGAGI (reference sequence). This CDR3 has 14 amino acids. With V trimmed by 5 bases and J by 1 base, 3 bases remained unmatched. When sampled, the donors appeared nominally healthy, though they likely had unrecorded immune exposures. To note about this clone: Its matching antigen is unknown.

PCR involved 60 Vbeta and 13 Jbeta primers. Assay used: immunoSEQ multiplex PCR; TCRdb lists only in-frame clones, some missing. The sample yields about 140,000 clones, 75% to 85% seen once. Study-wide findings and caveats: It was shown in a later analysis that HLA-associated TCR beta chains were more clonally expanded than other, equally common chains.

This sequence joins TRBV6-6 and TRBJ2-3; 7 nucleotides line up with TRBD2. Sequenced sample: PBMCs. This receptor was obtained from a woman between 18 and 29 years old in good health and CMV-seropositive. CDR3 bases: TGTGCCAGCAGTGACGCGGGGGGCACAGATACGCAGTATTTT. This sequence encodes CASSDAGGTDTQYF.